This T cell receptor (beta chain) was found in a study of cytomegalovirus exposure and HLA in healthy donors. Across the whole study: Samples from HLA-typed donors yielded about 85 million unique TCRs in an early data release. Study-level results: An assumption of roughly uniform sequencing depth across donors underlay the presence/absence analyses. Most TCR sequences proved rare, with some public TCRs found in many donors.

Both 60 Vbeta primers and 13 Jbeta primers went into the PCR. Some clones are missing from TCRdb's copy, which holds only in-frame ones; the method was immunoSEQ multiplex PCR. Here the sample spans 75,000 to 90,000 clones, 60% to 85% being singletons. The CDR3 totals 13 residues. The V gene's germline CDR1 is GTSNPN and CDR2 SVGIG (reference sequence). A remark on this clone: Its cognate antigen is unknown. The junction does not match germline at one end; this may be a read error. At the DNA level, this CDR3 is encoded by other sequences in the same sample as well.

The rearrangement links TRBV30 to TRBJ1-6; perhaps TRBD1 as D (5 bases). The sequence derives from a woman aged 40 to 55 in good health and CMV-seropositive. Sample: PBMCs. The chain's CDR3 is CAWSVQVESPLHF. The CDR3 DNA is TGTGCTTGGAGTGTACAGGTGGAATCACCCCTCCACTTT.